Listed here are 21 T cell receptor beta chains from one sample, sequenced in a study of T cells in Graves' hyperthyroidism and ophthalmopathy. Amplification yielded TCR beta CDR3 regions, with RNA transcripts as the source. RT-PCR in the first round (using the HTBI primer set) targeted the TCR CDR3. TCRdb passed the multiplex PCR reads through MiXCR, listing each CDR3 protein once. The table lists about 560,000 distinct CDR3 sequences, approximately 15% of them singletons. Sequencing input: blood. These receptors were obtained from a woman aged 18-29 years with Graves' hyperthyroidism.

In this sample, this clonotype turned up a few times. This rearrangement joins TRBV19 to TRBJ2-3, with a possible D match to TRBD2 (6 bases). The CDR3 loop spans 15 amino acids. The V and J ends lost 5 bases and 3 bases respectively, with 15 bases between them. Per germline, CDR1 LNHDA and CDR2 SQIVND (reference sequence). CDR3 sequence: CASSVFGGGTDTQYF. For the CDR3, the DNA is TGTGCCAGTAGTGTCTTCGGGGGAGGTACAGATACGCAGTATTTT.

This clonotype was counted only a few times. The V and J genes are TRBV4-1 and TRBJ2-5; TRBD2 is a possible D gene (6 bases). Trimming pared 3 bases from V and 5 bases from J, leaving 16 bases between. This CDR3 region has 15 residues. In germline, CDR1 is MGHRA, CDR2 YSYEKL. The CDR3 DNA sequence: TGCGCCAGCAGCCACCAACTAGTGGCGGGGGAGACCCAGTACTTC. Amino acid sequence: CASSHQLVAGETQYF.

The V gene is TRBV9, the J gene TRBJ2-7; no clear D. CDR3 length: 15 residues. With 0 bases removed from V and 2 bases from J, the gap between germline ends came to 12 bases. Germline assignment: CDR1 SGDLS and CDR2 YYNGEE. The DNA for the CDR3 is TGTGCCAGCAGCGTAGCCCCCGCCAGAACCTACGAGCAGTACTTC. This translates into CASSVAPARTYEQYF.

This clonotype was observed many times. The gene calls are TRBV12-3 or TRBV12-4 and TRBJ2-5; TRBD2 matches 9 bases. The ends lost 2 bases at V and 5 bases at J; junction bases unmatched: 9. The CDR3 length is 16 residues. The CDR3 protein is CASSLPLAGGGETQYF. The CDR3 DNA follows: TGTGCCAGCAGTTTACCTTTGGCGGGAGGGGGTGAGACCCAGTACTTC.

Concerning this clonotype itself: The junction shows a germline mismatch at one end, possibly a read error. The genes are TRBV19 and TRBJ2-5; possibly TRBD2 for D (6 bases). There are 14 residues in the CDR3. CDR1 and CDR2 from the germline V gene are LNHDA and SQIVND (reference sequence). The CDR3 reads CVSNSGGGPETQYF. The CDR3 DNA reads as TGTGTCAGTAACTCCGGGGGAGGTCCAGAGACCCAGTACTTC.

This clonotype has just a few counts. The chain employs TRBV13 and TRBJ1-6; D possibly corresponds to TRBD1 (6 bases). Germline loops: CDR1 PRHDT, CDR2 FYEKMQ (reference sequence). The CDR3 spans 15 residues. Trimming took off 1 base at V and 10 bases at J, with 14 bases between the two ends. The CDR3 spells CASSLDLRGDSPLHF. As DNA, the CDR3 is TGTGCCAGCAGCTTAGATCTCAGGGGCGACTCACCCCTCCACTTT.

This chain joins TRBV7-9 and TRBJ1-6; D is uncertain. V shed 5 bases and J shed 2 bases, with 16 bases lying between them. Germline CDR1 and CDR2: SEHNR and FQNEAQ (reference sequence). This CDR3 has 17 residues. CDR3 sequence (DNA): TGTGCCAGCAGCCCGTGGGTGTCCGGCCCCTATAATTCACCCCTCCACTTT. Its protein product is CASSPWVSGPYNSPLHF.

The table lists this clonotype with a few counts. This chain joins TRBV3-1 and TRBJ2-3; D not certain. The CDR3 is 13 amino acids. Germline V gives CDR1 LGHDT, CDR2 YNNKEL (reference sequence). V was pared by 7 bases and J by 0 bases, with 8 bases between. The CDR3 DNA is TGTGCCAGCAATGGCGGTAGCACAGATACGCAGTATTTT. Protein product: CASNGGSTDTQYF.

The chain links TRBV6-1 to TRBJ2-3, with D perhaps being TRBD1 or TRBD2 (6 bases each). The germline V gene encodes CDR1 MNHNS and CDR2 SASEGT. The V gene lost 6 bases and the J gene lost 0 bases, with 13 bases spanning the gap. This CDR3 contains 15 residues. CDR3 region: CASRGGVYSTDTQYF. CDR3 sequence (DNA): TGTGCCAGCAGGGGGGGCGTCTATAGCACAGATACGCAGTATTTT.

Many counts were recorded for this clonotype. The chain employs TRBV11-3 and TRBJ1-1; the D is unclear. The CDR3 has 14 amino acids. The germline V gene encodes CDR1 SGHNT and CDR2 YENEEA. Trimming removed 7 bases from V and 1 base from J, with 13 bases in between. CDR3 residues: CASKRAITNTEAFF. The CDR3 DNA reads TGTGCCAGCAAGAGGGCCATCACGAACACTGAAGCTTTCTTT.

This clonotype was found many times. CDR3 in amino acids: CSAPDVRTSGTLQYF. CDR3 DNA sequence: TGCAGTGCTCCAGACGTACGGACTAGCGGGACTTTGCAGTACTTC. This rearrangement joins TRBV20-1 to TRBJ2-7; TRBD2 aligns across 12 bases. Trimming cost V 5 bases and J 9 bases; bases outside gene matches: 14. CDR3 length: 15 residues. Germline V gene lookup returns CDR1 DFQATT and CDR2 SNEGSKA (reference sequence).

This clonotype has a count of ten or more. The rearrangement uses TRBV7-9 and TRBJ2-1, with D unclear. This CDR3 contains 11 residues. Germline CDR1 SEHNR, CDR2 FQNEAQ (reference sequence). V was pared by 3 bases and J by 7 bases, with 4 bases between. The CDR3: CASSLRNEQFF. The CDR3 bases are TGTGCCAGCAGCTTGAGGAATGAGCAGTTCTTC.

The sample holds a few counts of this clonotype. CDR3 nucleotides: TGTGCCAGCAGTACCTATGCAGGGCATCCAATTAGCCAAGAGACCCAGTACTTC. It translates to CASSTYAGHPISQETQYF. V is TRBV6-1 and J is TRBJ2-5; D is perhaps TRBD1 (5 bases). Germline values: CDR1 MNHNS, CDR2 SASEGT. Trimming removed 5 bases from V and 1 base from J, with 23 bases in between. CDR3 length: 18 amino acids.

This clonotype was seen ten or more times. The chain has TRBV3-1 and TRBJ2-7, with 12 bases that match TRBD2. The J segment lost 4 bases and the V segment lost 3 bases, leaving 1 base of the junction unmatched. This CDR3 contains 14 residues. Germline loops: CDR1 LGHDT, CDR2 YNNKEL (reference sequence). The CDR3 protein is CASSQTSGGYEQYF. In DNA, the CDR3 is TGTGCCAGCAGCCAGACTAGCGGGGGATACGAGCAGTACTTC.

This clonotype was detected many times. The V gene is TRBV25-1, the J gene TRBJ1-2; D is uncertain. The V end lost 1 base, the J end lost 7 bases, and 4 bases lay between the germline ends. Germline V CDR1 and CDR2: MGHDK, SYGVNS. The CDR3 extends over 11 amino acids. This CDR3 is CASSEWGGYTF. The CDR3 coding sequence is TGTGCCAGCAGTGAATGGGGTGGCTACACCTTC.

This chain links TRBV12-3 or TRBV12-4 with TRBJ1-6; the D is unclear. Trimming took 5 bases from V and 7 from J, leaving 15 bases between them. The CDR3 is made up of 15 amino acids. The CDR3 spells CASSNPLGLNSPLHF. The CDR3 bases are TGTGCCAGCAGTAACCCCCTAGGGCTGAATTCACCCCTCCACTTT.

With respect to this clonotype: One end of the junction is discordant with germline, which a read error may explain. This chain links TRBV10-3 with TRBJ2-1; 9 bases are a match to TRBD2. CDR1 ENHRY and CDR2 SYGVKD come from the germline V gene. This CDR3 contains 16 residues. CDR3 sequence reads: CAIRKSGLASYDEQFF. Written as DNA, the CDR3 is TGTGCCATCAGGAAATCGGGACTAGCTTCCTACGATGAGCAGTTCTTC.

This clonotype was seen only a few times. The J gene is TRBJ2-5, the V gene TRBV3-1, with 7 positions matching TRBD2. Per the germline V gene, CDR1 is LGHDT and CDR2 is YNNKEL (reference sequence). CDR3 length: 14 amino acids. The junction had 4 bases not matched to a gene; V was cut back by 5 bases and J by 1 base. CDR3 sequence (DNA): TGTGCCAGCAGCTTTCGGGGGGTCCAAGAGACCCAGTACTTC. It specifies CASSFRGVQETQYF.

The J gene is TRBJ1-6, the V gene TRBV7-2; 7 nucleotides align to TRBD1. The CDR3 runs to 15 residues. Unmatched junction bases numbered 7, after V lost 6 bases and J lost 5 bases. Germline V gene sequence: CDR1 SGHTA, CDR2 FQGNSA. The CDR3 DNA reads TGTGCCAGCAGTCAGGGGGTCTCGAATAATTCACCCCTCCACTTT. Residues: CASSQGVSNNSPLHF.

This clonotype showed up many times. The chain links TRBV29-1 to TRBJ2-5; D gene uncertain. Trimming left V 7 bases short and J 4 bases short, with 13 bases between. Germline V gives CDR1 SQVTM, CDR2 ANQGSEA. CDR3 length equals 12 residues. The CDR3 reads CSGRGVGETQYF. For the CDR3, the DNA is TGCAGCGGCAGAGGTGTGGGAGAGACCCAGTACTTC.

The CDR3 sequence is CASSGGGTETQYF. In DNA form, the CDR3 reads TGTGCCAGCAGTGGGGGCGGAACAGAGACCCAGTACTTC. The chain employs TRBV6-1 and TRBJ2-5; possible D gene TRBD1, 5 bases. The CDR3 is 13 residues long. Germline V CDR1 and CDR2: MNHNS, SASEGT. Trimming cost V 4 bases and J 4 bases, with 10 bases left between them.